This T cell receptor beta chain was identified in a study of CD8 T cells in ankylosing spondylitis (dated by TCRdb to 2015 to 2018). About the study as a whole: The study set out to find disease-linked TCR variants by profiling T cell receptor beta repertoires in ankylosing spondylitis patients and healthy donors. The full study cohort was made up of over 20 ankylosing spondylitis patients and around 100 healthy donors. Peripheral blood was sampled, and synovial fluid was also collected from ankylosing spondylitis patients.

For sequencing, an Illumina HiSeq 2500 was employed. TCR beta libraries were prepared by quantitative 5'-RACE with molecular barcodes. The source study handled its data this way. A new computational method, built on a probabilistic model of VDJ rearrangement, was used to identify disease-linked TCR variants. TCRdb trimmed public reads at Q25 via fastp, called clones via MiXCR and kept in-frame beta chains. Duplicate CDR3 protein sequences are folded into a single record with the most common DNA and genes. The V and J calls, along with clone size, are taken from TCRdb and not from the paper's own processing. Here the sample has approximately 500,000 distinct CDR3 sequences; 10% to 15% occur a single time. The ten largest clones capture under 7.5% of the sample. This clonotype was observed a handful of times. Its antigen is not yet known. No much larger clonotype is one base removed from it; base qualities were not supplied.

On the study overall, not on this receptor specifically: The disease-linked clones were reported to be significantly enriched in matched synovial fluid samples from ankylosing spondylitis patients. Some TCR beta motif variants had previously been reported in synovial fluid and blood of reactive arthritis patients, which suggested common disease-initiation mechanisms. The disease-linked clones had a CD8+ phenotype and were found at relatively low frequencies in peripheral blood. Blood from ankylosing spondylitis patients appeared to be characterized by a TCR beta motif made up of under ten highly homologous amino acid variants.

The germline V gene (reference sequence) sets CDR1 to SGHAT and CDR2 to FQDESV. The CDR3 has 16 amino acids, counting the end cysteine and phenylalanine. Only the CDR3 part of the read is kept: 48 bases, read in frame from the first base. The V end loses 4 bases and the J end loses 4 bases, and a stretch of 17 bases separates them. The V and J genes are TRBV11-1 and TRBJ2-1, with TRBD1 perhaps the D gene, on 6 matching bases. This receptor was taken from a male donor with ankylosing spondylitis. Sequenced sample: blood, either unsorted or a sorted T cell fraction (not recorded which). The CDR3 here reads CASSSRDTSVYNEQFF. The DNA sequence is as follows: TGTGCCAGCAGCTCCCGGGACACCTCAGTTTACAATGAGCAGTTCTTC.